A selection of T cell receptor beta chains follows, all from one sample in a study of cytomegalovirus exposure and HLA in healthy donors. The protocol was immunoSEQ multiplex PCR, while the TCRdb copy is restricted to in-frame clones and leaves out a portion. The sample contains 100,000 to 150,000 clones, 75% to 85% of which appear only once. The sample taken for sequencing was PBMCs. Source of these receptors: a woman between 40 and 50 years old in good health and CMV-seronegative. Each CDR3 is given with its conserved first and last residue. A D gene is named only where the DNA matches it firmly. Expanded clones are given a class, and other clones once, few, many or no size at all.

size	V	J	D	CDR3	DNA
NA	TRBV4-2	TRBJ2-1	TRBD1	CASRRQGVDEQFF	TGTGCCAGCAGGCGTCAGGGGGTTGATGAGCAGTTCTTC
once	TRBV11-3	TRBJ2-7	NA	CASIRYEQYF	TGTGCCAGCATCAGATACGAGCAGTACTTC
few	TRBV29-1	TRBJ1-2	NA	CSVEVGGTQGYGYTF	TGCAGCGTTGAAGTGGGGGGGACCCAGGGGTATGGCTACACCTTC
once	TRBV27	TRBJ2-7	TRBD2	CASRLLAGSPFDEQYF	TGTGCCAGCAGACTTCTAGCGGGAAGCCCCTTCGACGAGCAGTACTTC
NA	TRBV27	TRBJ1-5	NA	CASTTTRGTQPQHF	TGTGCCAGCACTACTACGAGGGGGACCCAGCCCCAGCATTTT
NA	TRBV2	TRBJ2-3	TRBD1	CASSRGQGGDTQYF	TGTGCCAGCAGTCGTGGACAGGGGGGGGATACGCAGTATTTT
NA	TRBV4-3	TRBJ1-6	NA	CASSQDLALAGARSPLHF	TGCGCCAGCAGCCAAGATTTGGCGTTAGCAGGGGCTCGTTCACCCCTCCACTTT
NA	TRBV5-6	TRBJ1-1	TRBD1	CASSRDRVHTEAFF	TGTGCCAGCAGTCGGGACAGGGTGCACACTGAAGCTTTCTTT
few	TRBV28	TRBJ1-5	NA	CASSSRQGDQPQHF	TGTGCCAGCAGTTCCCGACAAGGGGATCAGCCCCAGCATTTT
NA	TRBV18	TRBJ1-1	NA	CASSPGRNTEAFF	TGTGCCAGCTCACCAGGGAGAAACACTGAAGCTTTCTTT
NA	TRBV13	TRBJ1-3	TRBD1	CASSSRGLSWENTIYF	TGTGCCAGCAGCTCGAGGGGGCTATCCTGGGAAAACACCATATATTTT
NA	TRBV5-4	TRBJ2-1	NA	CASSLRGSYNEQFF	TGTGCCAGCAGCTTGCGGGGCTCCTACAATGAGCAGTTCTTC
NA	TRBV7-9	TRBJ1-1	NA	CSSSLGGGANTEAFF	TGTTCCAGCAGCTTAGGCGGGGGCGCGAACACTGAAGCTTTCTTT
NA	TRBV25-1	TRBJ2-5	TRBD1	CASRGTGRGQETQYF	TGTGCCAGCAGGGGGACAGGGAGGGGTCAAGAGACCCAGTACTTC
NA	TRBV27	TRBJ2-7	TRBD1	CASSWATGAYEQYF	TGTGCCAGCAGTTGGGCCACAGGGGCATACGAGCAGTACTTC
few	TRBV4-3	TRBJ2-4	NA	CASSQEAGEGPKNIQYF	TGCGCCAGCAGCCAAGAAGCAGGCGAGGGCCCCAAAAACATTCAGTACTTC
NA	TRBV29-1	TRBJ2-1	NA	CSGIASLRDEQFF	TGCAGCGGTATTGCTAGCTTGAGGGATGAGCAGTTCTTC
NA	TRBV4-3	TRBJ1-2	NA	CASSPKTVKNFYGYTF	TGCGCCAGCAGCCCTAAGACAGTTAAAAACTTCTATGGCTACACCTTC
NA	TRBV5-1	TRBJ2-7	TRBD1	CASSPGLDRVSYEQYF	TGCGCCAGCAGCCCCGGATTGGACAGGGTCAGCTACGAGCAGTACTTC
NA	TRBV7-9	TRBJ2-7	NA	CASSLIRDEQYF	TGTGCCAGCAGCTTAATCCGAGACGAGCAGTACTTC
NA	TRBV5-6	TRBJ2-1	NA	CASSLEQGNQFF	TGTGCCAGCAGCTTGGAACAGGGCAACCAGTTCTTC
once	TRBV7-8	TRBJ2-6	NA	CASSLYQGLSGANVLTF	TGTGCCAGCAGCTTATACCAGGGCCTCTCTGGGGCCAACGTCCTGACTTTC
NA	TRBV10-3	TRBJ1-1	NA	CAISGRNTEAFF	TGTGCCATCAGTGGCAGGAACACTGAAGCTTTCTTT
few	TRBV5-1	TRBJ1-5	NA	CASSWGPVSNQPQHF	TGCGCCAGCAGCTGGGGGCCAGTTAGCAATCAGCCCCAGCATTTT
NA	TRBV10-3	TRBJ2-5	TRBD2	CANSAGEKETQYF	TGTGCCAACTCAGCGGGAGAGAAAGAGACCCAGTACTTC
NA	TRBV27	TRBJ1-2	TRBD1	CASSLLGQGRYTF	TGTGCCAGCAGTTTATTGGGACAGGGTCGCTACACCTTC
NA	TRBV7-6	TRBJ2-3	NA	CASSTGGVTDTQYF	TGTGCCAGCAGCACCGGCGGCGTAACAGATACGCAGTATTTT
NA	TRBV5-1	TRBJ2-7	TRBD2	CASSLTSGGWEQYF	TGCGCCAGCAGCCTTACTAGCGGGGGATGGGAGCAGTACTTC
NA	TRBV7-9	TRBJ2-7	TRBD2	CASRSGLAGADEQYF	TGTGCCAGCAGGTCGGGACTAGCGGGAGCGGACGAGCAGTACTTC
NA	TRBV5-6	TRBJ2-7	NA	CASSIGLGPYEQYF	TGTGCCAGCAGCATAGGACTGGGCCCCTACGAGCAGTACTTC
NA	TRBV7-9	TRBJ1-3	NA	CASSFLGGGSGNTIYF	TGTGCCAGCAGCTTCCTCGGGGGGGGCTCTGGAAACACCATATATTTT
NA	TRBV7-9	TRBJ2-1	TRBD1	CASSLVGGKDNEQFF	TGTGCCAGCAGCTTAGTAGGGGGCAAGGACAATGAGCAGTTCTTC
NA	TRBV7-9	TRBJ1-2	NA	CASRDSEKFYGYTF	TGTGCCAGCAGAGATTCGGAGAAATTCTATGGCTACACCTTC
NA	TRBV19	TRBJ2-1	TRBD2	CASSISSAGGTYNEQFF	TGTGCCAGTAGTATCAGCTCAGCGGGGGGAACCTACAATGAGCAGTTCTTC
once	TRBV29-1	TRBJ2-7	NA	CSVGSGTYEQYF	TGCAGCGTTGGGAGCGGAACCTACGAGCAGTACTTC
once	TRBV6-5	TRBJ2-7	NA	CASSYSPSSYEQYF	TGTGCCAGCAGTTACTCGCCTAGCTCCTACGAGCAGTACTTC
once	TRBV9	TRBJ2-5	NA	CASSPGTQTYQETQYF	TGTGCCAGCAGCCCAGGAACCCAGACGTACCAAGAGACCCAGTACTTC
NA	TRBV6-5	TRBJ1-1	NA	CASRYPRGGGNTEAFF	TGTGCCAGCAGGTACCCTCGAGGGGGGGGGAACACTGAAGCTTTCTTT
NA	TRBV4-2	TRBJ1-2	NA	CASSQDPDTVLGYTF	TGTGCCAGCAGCCAAGACCCGGACACAGTCCTTGGCTACACCTTC
NA	TRBV15	TRBJ2-5	TRBD1	CATSRTGVEETQYF	TGTGCCACCAGCAGGACAGGGGTCGAGGAGACCCAGTACTTC
NA	TRBV6-1	TRBJ2-7	NA	CASRNRQVPYEQYF	TGTGCCAGCAGAAACCGACAGGTACCCTACGAGCAGTACTTC
NA	TRBV7-9	TRBJ2-2	TRBD2	CASSSRLAGTHTGELFF	TGTGCCAGCAGCTCAAGACTAGCGGGGACCCACACCGGGGAGCTGTTTTTT
NA	TRBV7-9	TRBJ1-1	NA	CASSSLDPGRPTEAFF	TGTGCCAGCAGCTCCTTAGATCCAGGGAGGCCCACTGAAGCTTTCTTT
NA	TRBV23-1	TRBJ2-1	NA	CASSPWVSGGYNEQFF	TGCGCCAGCAGCCCCTGGGTAAGTGGCGGCTACAATGAGCAGTTCTTC
NA	TRBV18	TRBJ1-3	NA	CASSPLSGSGNTIYF	TGTGCCAGCTCACCGCTGAGTGGTTCTGGAAACACCATATATTTT
NA	TRBV19	TRBJ1-5	NA	CASSIDRQTNQPQHF	TGTGCCAGTAGTATAGATCGACAGACAAATCAGCCCCAGCATTTT
NA	TRBV7-2	TRBJ1-4	NA	CASSWGGINEKLFF	TGTGCCAGCAGCTGGGGCGGAATTAATGAAAAACTGTTTTTT
few	TRBV7-6	TRBJ1-5	NA	CASSPGEISNQPQHF	TGTGCCAGCAGCCCTGGTGAGATTAGCAATCAGCCCCAGCATTTT
few	TRBV5-4	TRBJ2-7	NA	CASSLDSGEQYF	TGTGCCAGCAGCTTGGACAGCGGCGAGCAGTACTTC
NA	TRBV7-2	TRBJ2-6	TRBD1	CASSLSQGAPSGANVLTF	TGTGCCAGCAGCTTATCCCAGGGGGCCCCTTCTGGGGCCAACGTCCTGACTTTC
NA	TRBV9	TRBJ1-6	NA	CASSAGGRNSPLHF	TGTGCCAGCAGCGCGGGGGGGCGTAATTCACCCCTCCACTTT
NA	TRBV7-2	TRBJ2-5	NA	CASSFPGPRGETQYF	TGTGCCAGCAGCTTCCCCGGGCCAAGAGGGGAGACCCAGTACTTC
NA	TRBV9	TRBJ2-2	TRBD1	CASSKGAAGNTGELFF	TGTGCCAGCAGCAAGGGGGCGGCAGGAAACACCGGGGAGCTGTTTTTT
NA	TRBV27	TRBJ2-7	TRBD1	CASSPGQGRVQYF	TGTGCCAGCAGTCCGGGACAGGGAAGGGTGCAGTACTTC
NA	TRBV4-1	TRBJ2-7	NA	CASSRGLTYEQYF	TGCGCCAGCAGCCGAGGGTTGACCTACGAGCAGTACTTC
few	TRBV6-1	TRBJ2-7	TRBD1	CASTPGQGMHEQYF	TGTGCCAGCACTCCGGGACAGGGAATGCACGAGCAGTACTTC
NA	TRBV9	TRBJ2-1	NA	CASMGGAPGSDEQFF	TGTGCCAGCATGGGGGGTGCTCCGGGGTCGGATGAGCAGTTCTTC
once	TRBV2	TRBJ2-7	NA	CASIRARSEQYF	TGTGCCAGCATCAGGGCTCGAAGCGAGCAGTACTTC
NA	TRBV5-1	TRBJ2-3	TRBD2	CASSAGTSGRAGTDTQYF	TGCGCCAGCAGCGCCGGGACTAGCGGGAGGGCCGGCACAGATACGCAGTATTTT
NA	TRBV29-1	TRBJ1-3	NA	CSVVPVSGNTIYF	TGCAGCGTTGTGCCAGTCTCTGGAAACACCATATATTTT